The 4 T cell receptor beta chains in this list originate from one sample, sequenced in a study of cytomegalovirus exposure and HLA in healthy donors. The study ran its PCR with 60 Vbeta and 13 Jbeta primers. The protocol was immunoSEQ multiplex PCR, while the TCRdb copy is restricted to in-frame clones and leaves out a portion. The repertoire holds around 200,000 clones, with around 70% as singletons. The sequenced sample consisted of PBMCs. These receptors were obtained from a middle-aged man in good health and CMV-seropositive.

This sequence joins TRBV25-1 and TRBJ2-5; tentatively, D is TRBD1 (6 bases). Trimming removed 5 bases from V and 4 bases from J, with 14 bases in between. The CDR3 runs to 14 residues. Germline V gene data show CDR1 as MGHDK and CDR2 as SYGVNS. CDR3 DNA: TGTGCCAGCAGTCCCAGGACAGTGGGAGAGACCCAGTACTTC. It is translated as CASSPRTVGETQYF.

The chain links TRBV19 to TRBJ2-5, with 12 bases that match TRBD1. Germline CDR1 reads LNHDA; CDR2 reads SQIVND (reference sequence). Losses at the gene ends were 4 bases for V and 4 bases for J; bases not matched to a gene: 4. This CDR3 region has 15 residues. The CDR3 loop is CASSSTGQGAETQYF. CDR3 DNA: TGTGCCAGTAGTAGCACGGGACAGGGGGCAGAGACCCAGTACTTC.

The chain joins TRBV7-9 to TRBJ2-5; TRBD1 aligns across 10 bases. Gene TRBJ2-7 matches the end of the DNA better, so the J call may be wrong. The CDR3 has 14 amino acids. Germline V CDR1 and CDR2: SEHNR, FQNEAQ (reference sequence). The CDR3 bases are TGTGCCAGCAGCTTCGACAGGGGGCTTTACGAGCAGTACTTC. Its protein product is CASSFDRGLYEQYF.

The rearrangement links TRBV6-5 to TRBJ1-1; no clear D gene. This CDR3 region has 11 residues. CDR1 is MNHEY and CDR2 is SVGAGI in the germline V gene. The V gene lost 7 bases and the J gene lost 4 bases, with 7 bases spanning the gap. The CDR3 sequence is CASKERTEAFF. CDR3 coding DNA: TGTGCCAGCAAGGAGCGCACTGAAGCTTTCTTT.